Sequencing of this TCR beta chain was carried out in a study of T-cell memory formation after mild COVID-19. Study outcomes and limitations: Day 37-peaking second-wave clones had unconfirmed SARS-CoV-2 specificity.

The authors produced TCR alpha and TCR beta cDNA libraries with sample barcodes and UMIs by 5'RACE using constant-segment primers. Using its own MiXCR run on the 5' RACE reads, TCRdb lists one record per CDR3 protein. The profile shows 270,000 or so distinct CDR3 sequences, about a sixth of them singletons. The CDR3 length is 15 residues. The ends lost 0 bases at V and 4 bases at J; junction bases unmatched: 5. Germline CDR1 SGDLS, CDR2 YYNGEE. To note about this clonotype: Its cognate antigen is unknown.

The sequence came from a young man who had mild COVID-19 (a few samples of this study predate the infection). Cell type and time point are not known. This chain joins TRBV9 and TRBJ2-3, with 7 bases aligning to TRBD2. Sequenced material: PBMCs or a T cell subset sorted from them (not recorded which). The chain's CDR3 is CASSVGGGRADTQYF. The CDR3 DNA sequence: TGTGCCAGCAGCGTAGGAGGCGGGAGAGCAGATACGCAGTATTTT. The variable domain in full, with the rest retrieved from reference TRBV9 and TRBJ2-3, is DSGVTQTPKHLITATGQRVTLRCSPRSGDLSVYWYQQSLDQGLQFLIQYYNGEERAKGNILERFSAQQFPDLHSELNLSSLELGDSALYFCASSVGGGRADTQYFGPGTRLTVL.